The 18 T cell receptor beta chains reported below all come from one sample, sequenced in a study of T cells in Graves' hyperthyroidism and ophthalmopathy. Amplified regions were TCR beta CDR3 sequences from RNA transcripts. Primed by the HTBI set, a first-round RT-PCR was run on the TCR CDR3. MiXCR, run by TCRdb on the multiplex PCR reads, gives a single entry per CDR3 protein. Seen here are about 180,000 distinct CDR3 sequences, over 15% observed once, and the top ten hold 25% to 30%. Source material: blood. All receptors come from a woman aged 45-59 years with Graves' hyperthyroidism.

This clonotype was recorded at least ten times. The chain couples TRBV6-1 to TRBJ2-1, with 10 bases identical to TRBD1. CDR3 length: 16 amino acids. Trimming cost V 6 bases and J 6 bases; bases outside gene matches: 11. Germline V gene sequence: CDR1 MNHNS, CDR2 SASEGT. The CDR3 DNA sequence: TGTGCCAGCAGGGCCGCCGGGACAGGGGCCGCCAATGAGCAGTTCTTC. Protein product: CASRAAGTGAANEQFF.

Ten or more counts support this clonotype. J is TRBJ2-7 and V is TRBV28; 7 bases map to TRBD2. V lost 6 bases, J lost 1 base, and 9 bases stayed unmatched. The length of the CDR3 is 15 residues. CDR1 is MDHEN, CDR2 SYDVKM, per germline. The CDR3, as DNA: TGTGCCAGCAGGGGAAGCGGGGAAGAGTCCTACGAGCAGTACTTC. It is translated as CASRGSGEESYEQYF.

Concerning this clonotype: This sequence may be a read error, since a much larger clone differs from it by one base. The rearrangement joins TRBV2 to TRBJ1-1; unclear D gene. From germline, CDR1 is SNHLY and CDR2 FYNNEI. The CDR3 spans 12 residues. The DNA for the CDR3 is TGTGCCAGCAGTCCCTTTGGCACTGAAGCTCTCTTT. Translation: CASSPFGTEALF.

This chain joins TRBV7-8 and TRBJ1-2; the match to TRBD1 covers 11 bases. Per the germline V gene, CDR1 is SGHVS and CDR2 is FQNEAQ. The ends lost 4 bases at V and 7 bases at J; junction bases unmatched: 5. The CDR3 consists of 14 residues. The CDR3 here is CASSWDRGAAGYTF. CDR3 coding DNA: TGTGCCAGCAGCTGGGACAGGGGGGCTGCTGGCTACACCTTC.

This clonotype has at least ten counts. The chain joins TRBV6-2 or TRBV6-3 to TRBJ2-7; no reliable D call. CDR1 is MNHEY, CDR2 SVGEGT, per germline. The CDR3 extends over 14 amino acids. Trimming took 2 bases from V and 0 from J, leaving 8 bases between them. The CDR3 sequence: CASSYRQSSYEQYF. The CDR3 DNA is TGTGCCAGCAGTTACCGGCAAAGCTCCTACGAGCAGTACTTC.

This clonotype was observed at least ten times. This sequence joins TRBV5-6 and TRBJ1-2; possible D gene TRBD1, 5 bases. V lost 1 base and J 2 bases, leaving 9 bases between the germline ends. The V gene's germline CDR1 is SGHDT and CDR2 YYEEEE. This CDR3 is 14 amino acids long. For the CDR3, the DNA is TGTGCCAGCAGCTTGTACAGGTCAAACTATGGCTACACCTTC. Translating it yields CASSLYRSNYGYTF.

V usage is TRBV7-9 and J usage is TRBJ1-5; the match to TRBD1 covers 8 bases. Trimming at V came to 5 bases and at J to 6 bases, leaving 3 bases not matched to a gene. The germline gives CDR1 SEHNR, CDR2 FQNEAQ (reference sequence). The CDR3 runs 13 residues. CDR3 DNA: TGTGCCAGCAGCCGACAGGGGCCTCAGCCCCAGCATTTT. Translating it yields CASSRQGPQPQHF.

The rearrangement uses TRBV5-1 and TRBJ2-1; D remains unclear. CDR3 length: 13 amino acids. Germline loops: CDR1 SGHRS, CDR2 YFSETQ. Trimming shortened V by 3 bases and J by 6 bases, and 10 bases separated the two germline ends. DNA for the CDR3: TGCGCCAGCAGCTGGCGCGGTGGCAATGAGCAGTTCTTC. This translates into CASSWRGGNEQFF.

Points on this clonotype: One base away lies a much larger clone, so this may be a sequencing read error. The V gene is TRBV29-1, the J gene TRBJ2-1; possible D gene TRBD1, 6 bases. The CDR3 runs 13 residues. Germline CDR1 is SQVTM and CDR2 is ANQGSEA. The CDR3 here is CSVEDIQGNERFF. The CDR3 bases are TGCAGCGTTGAAGATATTCAGGGGAATGAGCGGTTCTTC.

This clonotype was seen at least ten times. The chain has TRBV7-9 and TRBJ2-1; 7 bases line up with TRBD2. V was clipped by 5 bases and J by 2 bases; unmatched bases: 9. Germline CDR1 reads SEHNR; CDR2 reads FQNEAQ (reference sequence). The CDR3 covers 16 residues. This CDR3 reads CASSPLTSATYNEQFF. DNA of the CDR3: TGTGCCAGCAGCCCCCTAACTAGCGCTACCTACAATGAGCAGTTCTTC.

This clonotype was counted many times. The genes are TRBV29-1 and TRBJ1-5, with 9 nucleotides matching TRBD1. Germline V CDR1 and CDR2: SQVTM, ANQGSEA. The trim removed 4 bases at V and 7 bases at J, leaving 8 bases unmatched. The CDR3 contains 14 residues. The CDR3 coding sequence is TGCAGCGTTGCGGAGGGGACAGGGATACAGCCCCAGCATTTT. It yields the protein CSVAEGTGIQPQHF.

This clonotype was detected ten times or more. In DNA, the CDR3 is TGTGCCAGCTCACCAGGGGTCGGAACTAGCAATCAGCCCCAGCATTTT. Translating it yields CASSPGVGTSNQPQHF. The genes are TRBV18 and TRBJ1-5; no reliable D call. V lost 2 bases and J 0 bases, leaving 11 bases between the germline ends. The CDR3 runs 16 residues. Germline-derived CDR1 and CDR2 are KGHSH and LQKENI.

In its sample, this clonotype was seen many times. This sequence joins TRBV13 and TRBJ2-5; D may correspond to TRBD1 or TRBD2 (5 bases each). This CDR3 is built from 16 residues. Germline assignment: CDR1 PRHDT and CDR2 FYEKMQ (reference sequence). Trimming cost V 5 bases and J 5 bases, with 21 bases left between them. The CDR3 region is CASSLHAGGRGETQYF. The CDR3 bases are TGTGCCAGCAGCCTACATGCTGGGGGTCGAGGGGAGACCCAGTACTTC. The full variable domain, its missing parts supplied by reference TRBV13 and TRBJ2-5, is AAGVIQSPRHLIKEKRETATLKCYPIPRHDTVYWYQQGPGQDPQFLISFYEKMQSDKGSIPDRFSAQQFSDYHSELNMSSLELGDSALYFCASSLHAGGRGETQYFGPGTRLLVL.

This clonotype has ten or more counts. This chain joins TRBV18 and TRBJ1-1; D unresolved. With 3 bases removed from V and 1 base from J, the gap between germline ends came to 12 bases. CDR1 and CDR2 from the germline V gene are KGHSH and LQKENI. CDR3 length: 15 amino acids. DNA of the CDR3: TGTGCCAGCTCACCTAAAATGGGGAGGAACACTGAAGCTTTCTTT. This translates into CASSPKMGRNTEAFF.

There are many counts of this clonotype. This chain links TRBV5-1 with TRBJ2-7, with 9 positions matching TRBD1. The germline V gene has CDR1 SGHRS and CDR2 YFSETQ. With V trimmed by 4 bases and J by 5 bases, 7 bases remained unmatched. The CDR3 contains 14 residues. The CDR3 DNA is TGCGCCAGCAGCCCGGGACAGGGAGCCAACGAGCAGTACTTC. Its translation: CASSPGQGANEQYF.

This clonotype has a count of ten or more. The V and J genes are TRBV6-2 or TRBV6-3 and TRBJ1-6; 7 nucleotides line up with TRBD1. This CDR3 contains 13 residues. V gave up 5 bases and J gave up 7 bases; unmatched junction bases: 2. Germline values: CDR1 MNHEY, CDR2 SVGEGT. The chain's CDR3 is CASSQGENSPLHF. CDR3 coding DNA: TGTGCCAGCAGTCAGGGGGAGAATTCACCCCTCCACTTT.

Many counts were recorded for this clonotype. This sequence joins TRBV5-1 and TRBJ2-7, with TRBD1 identical over 9 bases. There are 14 residues in the CDR3. Germline lookup yields CDR1 SGHRS and CDR2 YFSETQ. V was clipped by 4 bases and J by 7 bases; unmatched bases: 9. DNA of the CDR3: TGCGCCAGCAGCACCCGACAGGGGGTGCGGGAGCAGTACTTC. Its protein product is CASSTRQGVREQYF.

The chain uses TRBV6-5 and TRBJ1-5; no clear D. V gave up 0 bases and J gave up 7 bases, with 7 bases separating them. The CDR3 is 13 amino acids. CDR1 MNHEY and CDR2 SVGAGI come from the germline V gene. The CDR3 DNA reads as TGTGCCAGCAGTTACTCGTGGGGACAGCCCCAGCATTTT. This encodes CASSYSWGQPQHF.